This entry describes one T cell receptor beta chain. Its antigen is currently unknown. The entry originates in a study of molecular identifiers for immune sequencing clone quantification. Study-wide results and limits: Molecules of identical TCR sharing a barcode could underestimate highly expanded clone sizes.

TCRdb reprocessed the PCR reads with MiXCR, giving one entry per CDR3 protein. This table has more than 250,000 distinct CDR3 sequences, 20% to 25% appearing once. Naive CD8 T cells underwent sorting with the CD8+CD4-CCR7+CD45RA+ definition. Sequencing used naive CD8+ T cells from blood, with Jurkat cell RNA spiked in. Subset meaning: FACS-sorted CD8+CD4-CCR7+CD45RA+ naive T cells. The source of this sequence is a human donor in good health. Some libraries in this study had Jurkat cell RNA spiked in.

The CDR3 spells CASREEDSYGYTF. The CDR3 nucleotides are TGTGCCAGCAGGGAAGAGGACAGCTATGGCTACACCTTC. The chain joins TRBV6-5 to TRBJ1-2; D perhaps matches TRBD1 (6 bases). The CDR3 has 13 amino acids. The germline V gene encodes CDR1 MNHEY and CDR2 SVGAGI. Trimming left V 6 bases short and J 4 bases short, with 12 bases between.